This TCR beta chain was captured in a study of blood T cell repertoires in COVID-19. Whole-study context: Material from acute and convalescent COVID-19 was sourced from the United States, Italy and Spain. The analysed material was cDNA or gDNA that came from T cells, B-cell-depleted T cells, or PBMCs.

In the original processing: Estimated nucleated cell counts came from reference gene primer amplification. Some clones are missing from TCRdb's copy, which holds only in-frame ones; the method was immunoSEQ multiplex PCR. That table gives V, J and clone size, and the DNA gave D and trimming. This table holds approximately 170,000 clones, 70% to 90% found once. The CDR3 covers 14 residues. V was cut by 1 base and J by 0 bases, with 7 bases left in between. Germline lookup yields CDR1 SGHVS and CDR2 FQNEAQ. This clone occurred once. This sequence originates from a man aged 50-60 years who had recovered from COVID-19. V usage is TRBV7-8 and J usage is TRBJ2-7, with D unclear. The sequenced sample was peripheral blood. The CDR3 protein is CASSLVPSSYEQYF. The CDR3 region has the DNA TGTGCCAGCAGCTTAGTACCTAGCTCCTACGAGCAGTACTTC.